This passage covers 28 T cell receptor beta chains from one sample sequenced in a study of blood T cell repertoires in COVID-19 (TCRdb year 2020). Libraries were constructed by the immunoSEQ multiplex PCR assay. TCRdb limited this immuneACCESS table to in-frame rearrangements with V and J called. A share of clones is missing; checked studies link under half to unresolved V genes, and the rest is unexplained. The sample includes roughly 200,000 clones, with just under 90% observed a single time. 4% of the sample lies in the top ten. The specimen was PBMCs or T cells enriched from blood (not recorded which). The source is a woman aged 25 to 45 with acute COVID-19.

DNA for the CDR3: TGTGCCACGGGAGGGTCGGGAGCTTTCTTT. Translated, it gives CATGGSGAFF. V and J are TRBV6-5 and TRBJ1-1; D is unclear. The ends were cut back, 10 bases at V and 10 bases at J, with 13 bases in the middle. The CDR3 length is 10 residues. Germline CDR1 MNHEY, CDR2 SVGAGI.

This chain links TRBV14 with TRBJ2-1, with TRBD1 identical over 8 bases. This CDR3 is built from 14 residues. V gave up 5 bases and J gave up 12 bases; unmatched junction bases: 12. The germline CDR1 and CDR2 sequences are SGHDN and FVKESK. The CDR3 sequence is CASSNTGQGHRQFF. CDR3 sequence (DNA): TGTGCCAGCAGCAACACTGGACAGGGTCATAGGCAGTTCTTC.

V and J are TRBV5-1 and TRBJ1-1; D may be TRBD1 (5 bases). Trimming took 5 bases from V and 0 from J, leaving 14 bases between them. The germline V gene has CDR1 SGHRS and CDR2 YFSETQ. The CDR3 contains 15 residues. The DNA for the CDR3 is TGCGCCAGCAGGCTTGTACAGGCGATGAACACTGAAGCTTTCTTT. Translation gives CASRLVQAMNTEAFF.

The chain uses TRBV19 and TRBJ1-1; 11 nucleotides match TRBD1. V was pared by 5 bases and J by 11 bases, with 7 bases of the junction left unmatched. Germline CDR1 and CDR2: LNHDA and SQIVND (reference sequence). The CDR3 runs 13 residues. The CDR3 nucleotides are TGTGCCAGTAGTCCTGGACAGGGGGCGTCGGCTTTCTTT. It is translated as CASSPGQGASAFF.

This chain uses TRBV4-1 with TRBJ1-1; 9 nucleotides align to TRBD1. This CDR3 has 15 amino acids. Germline V gene sequence: CDR1 MGHRA, CDR2 YSYEKL. V dropped 4 bases and J dropped 11; count of bases not matched to a gene: 14. The CDR3 is CASSREPGQGLRAFF. CDR3 sequence (DNA): TGCGCCAGCAGCCGAGAGCCGGGACAGGGACTGCGGGCTTTCTTT.

This clone was seen just once. The chain employs TRBV18 and TRBJ2-1; tentatively, D is TRBD2 (6 bases). Germline CDR1 reads KGHSH; CDR2 reads LQKENI. Trimming stripped 3 bases from V and 5 bases from J, with 14 bases between. This CDR3 has 15 amino acids. The DNA of the CDR3 is TGTGCCAGCTCACCCCATTCGGGACTTGACAATGAGCAGTTCTTC. This codes for CASSPHSGLDNEQFF.

CDR3 in amino acids: CASSVRSGGLRETQYF. DNA of the CDR3: TGTGCCAGCAGCGTCCGTAGCGGGGGCCTCCGGGAGACCCAGTACTTC. The gene calls are TRBV9 and TRBJ2-5, with 9 bases fitting TRBD2. Trimming removed 2 bases from V and 5 bases from J; junction bases left unmatched: 10. The germline V gene encodes CDR1 SGDLS and CDR2 YYNGEE. The CDR3 has 16 amino acids.

The gene calls are TRBV5-1 and TRBJ1-6; D is unresolved. CDR3 length: 13 residues. Germline assignment: CDR1 SGHRS and CDR2 YFSETQ. Trimming removed 4 bases at V and 6 bases at J, with 8 bases between. The CDR3 DNA sequence: TGCGCCAGCAGCCCCTCGGGTAATTCACCCCTCCACTTT. Amino acids: CASSPSGNSPLHF.

V usage is TRBV7-8 and J usage is TRBJ2-1; 11 nucleotides line up with TRBD2. Trimming took 5 bases from V and 7 from J; bases not matched to a gene: 7. The germline V gene encodes CDR1 SGHVS and CDR2 FQNEAQ. The CDR3 extends over 15 amino acids. Here the CDR3 reads CASSAGPSGGNEQFF. Written as DNA, the CDR3 is TGTGCCAGCAGCGCGGGCCCTAGCGGGGGGAATGAGCAGTTCTTC.

The chain carries TRBV4-1 and TRBJ2-3; 15 positions agree with TRBD2. J gave up 6 bases and V 3 bases, and 7 bases lay outside the gene matches. The V gene's germline CDR1 is MGHRA and CDR2 YSYEKL. CDR3 size: 17 residues. The CDR3 DNA reads TGCGCCAGCAGCCACCCCGGACTAGCGGGGGGGGAGGATACGCAGTATTTT. Translating it yields CASSHPGLAGGEDTQYF.

V is TRBV10-3 and J is TRBJ1-5; 7 bases map to TRBD1. CDR3 size: 13 residues. Germline V gene sequence: CDR1 ENHRY, CDR2 SYGVKD. Trimming at V came to 5 bases and at J to 5 bases, leaving 3 bases not matched to a gene. CDR3 protein: CAISTGADQPQHF. Here the CDR3 DNA reads TGTGCCATCAGTACAGGGGCGGATCAGCCCCAGCATTTT.

V usage is TRBV2 and J usage is TRBJ2-1; TRBD1 aligns across 11 bases. The CDR3 runs to 13 residues. Germline V gene sequence: CDR1 SNHLY, CDR2 FYNNEI. Germline trimming cut 8 bases from V and 3 bases from J; bases unmatched to any gene: 0. CDR3 amino acids: CASGTGGYNEQFF. CDR3 sequence (DNA): TGTGCCAGCGGGACAGGGGGCTACAATGAGCAGTTCTTC. The full variable domain, in which reference TRBV2 and TRBJ2-1 provide the parts outside the CDR3, is EPEVTQTPSHQVTQMGQEVILRCVPISNHLYFYWYRQILGQKVEFLVSFYNNEISEKSEIFDDQFSVERPDGSNFTLKIRSTKLEDSAMYFCASGTGGYNEQFFGPGTRLTVL.

Written as DNA, the CDR3 is TGTGCCAGCAGCCAAGAGAAGGACAGAACCTACGAGCAGTACTTC. As protein: CASSQEKDRTYEQYF. The J gene is TRBJ2-7, the V gene TRBV3-1 (or the pseudogene TRBV3-2); a weak D match, TRBD1 (6 bases). Germline assignment: CDR1 LGHDT and CDR2 YNNKEL (reference sequence). Trimming cost V 0 bases and J 2 bases, with 11 bases left between them. The CDR3 runs to 15 residues.

The rearrangement links TRBV28 to TRBJ2-1, with 12 positions matching TRBD1. J lost 4 bases, V lost 6 bases, and 16 bases had no gene match. The CDR3 has 19 amino acids. In germline, CDR1 is MDHEN, CDR2 SYDVKM. The CDR3 nucleotides are TGTGCCAGCAGAGGCCCGGGACAGGGGGCATGGGTATATTACAATGAGCAGTTCTTC. This codes for CASRGPGQGAWVYYNEQFF.

The chain uses TRBV10-2 and TRBJ1-5; D uncertain. The CDR3 length is 14 residues. Germline CDR1 is WSHSY and CDR2 is SAAADI. Trimming removed 2 bases from V and 4 bases from J, with 9 bases in between. CDR3 nucleotides: TGCGCCAGCAGTGAGGGAGGCAGAAATCAGCCCCAGCATTTT. Translation gives CASSEGGRNQPQHF.

This clone has only one observation. The chain combines TRBV5-1 with TRBJ2-3; 9 bases fit TRBD2. This CDR3 comprises 15 residues. J was trimmed by 2 bases and V by 6 bases; bases with no gene match: 7. The germline V gene has CDR1 SGHRS and CDR2 YFSETQ. CDR3 sequence reads: CASKSLAGNTDTQYF. The CDR3 DNA reads TGCGCCAGCAAATCGCTAGCGGGGAACACAGATACGCAGTATTTT.

The chain links TRBV3-1 (or the pseudogene TRBV3-2) to TRBJ2-7, with 8 positions matching TRBD2. CDR1 and CDR2 (germline): LGHDT, YNNKEL (reference sequence). CDR3 length: 11 amino acids. Trimming at V came to 4 bases and at J to 11 bases, leaving 4 bases not matched to a gene. CDR3 sequence reads: CASSPGTRKYF. CDR3 nucleotide sequence: TGTGCCAGCAGCCCGGGGACTAGGAAGTACTTC.

The CDR3 protein is CASSQGTFGNVPYF. The CDR3 coding sequence is TGTGCCAGCAGCCAAGGGACCTTCGGGAATGTGCCGTACTTC. The J gene is TRBJ2-7, the V gene TRBV3-1 (or the pseudogene TRBV3-2), with a weak D call TRBD2 (5 bases). Germline CDR1 is LGHDT and CDR2 is YNNKEL (reference sequence). V shed 1 base and J shed 12 bases, with 19 bases lying between them. The CDR3 totals 14 residues.

CDR3 in DNA: TGTGCCACCAGCAGAGAGTTGGGCCTAGGAGGAGAAAAACTGTTTTTT. This translates into CATSRELGLGGEKLFF. The chain uses TRBV15 and TRBJ1-4; D remains ambiguous. The CDR3 runs 16 residues. V was clipped by 0 bases and J by 8 bases, with 16 bases between them. Germline V gene sequence: CDR1 LNHNV, CDR2 YYDKDF (reference sequence).

J is TRBJ2-5 and V is TRBV29-1; a possible D gene is TRBD1 (5 bases). The CDR3 extends over 10 amino acids. The V end was cut by 6 bases, the J end by 5 bases, with 7 bases between. Germline V lookup: CDR1 SQVTM, CDR2 ANQGSEA. Written as DNA, the CDR3 is TGCAGCGTGACAGCGGAGACCCAGTACTTC. Translation gives CSVTAETQYF.

This clone was found once. The chain combines TRBV29-1 with TRBJ1-5; the D is unclear. The CDR3 is 12 amino acids. The germline V gene encodes CDR1 SQVTM and CDR2 ANQGSEA. Trimming cost V 5 bases and J 5 bases, with 10 bases left between them. The DNA for the CDR3 is TGCAGCGTTCGAGAGCCATATCAGCCCCAGCATTTT. Protein: CSVREPYQPQHF.

The chain carries TRBV4-3 and TRBJ1-3; D remains unclear. The CDR3 has 16 amino acids. Germline V CDR1 and CDR2: LGHNA, YSLEER. Trimming left V 0 bases short and J 0 bases short, with 9 bases between. CDR3: CASSQDSGNSGNTIYF. Here the CDR3 DNA reads TGCGCCAGCAGCCAAGACTCCGGTAACTCTGGAAACACCATATATTTT.

The J gene is TRBJ1-6, the V gene TRBV30, with 7 bases identical to TRBD1. The CDR3 length is 16 residues. The ends lost 0 bases at V and 7 bases at J; junction bases unmatched: 9. Germline V gene data show CDR1 as GTSNPN and CDR2 as SVGIG (reference sequence). CDR3 in DNA: TGTGCCTGGAGTGTACCTAGGGGGCCTGGGAATTCACCCCTCCACTTT. This encodes CAWSVPRGPGNSPLHF.

The V and J genes are TRBV5-1 and TRBJ1-4; 9 nucleotides agree with TRBD1. Germline assignment: CDR1 SGHRS and CDR2 YFSETQ. CDR3 length: 15 residues. Trimming at V came to 3 bases and at J to 8 bases, leaving 8 bases not matched to a gene. The CDR3, as DNA: TGCGCCAGCAGCTCAACCGGGACAGGGCTCGAAAAACTGTTTTTT. Residues: CASSSTGTGLEKLFF.

V gene TRBV19 combines with J gene TRBJ1-1; D is undetermined. V lost 3 bases and J lost 4, with 12 bases in between. Germline assignment: CDR1 LNHDA and CDR2 SQIVND (reference sequence). The CDR3 runs 14 residues. CDR3: CASSMEEQSTEAFF. CDR3 DNA: TGTGCCAGTAGTATGGAGGAACAGAGCACTGAAGCTTTCTTT.

This clone was seen only once. V is TRBV27 and J is TRBJ2-2; D call uncertain. The CDR3 is 14 residues long. Looked up from germline, CDR1 is MNHEY and CDR2 is SMNVEV (reference sequence). V shed 7 bases and J shed 7 bases, with 16 bases lying between them. Here the CDR3 DNA reads TGTGCCAGCACTTACTCCCAACGGTACGGGGAGCTGTTTTTT. It specifies CASTYSQRYGELFF.

The chain carries TRBV11-1 and TRBJ1-2; possibly TRBD1 for D (5 bases). Germline CDR1 and CDR2: SGHAT and FQDESV (reference sequence). V was clipped by 5 bases and J by 4 bases, with 17 bases between them. CDR3 length: 15 residues. Written as DNA, the CDR3 is TGTGCCAGCAGCCTAAGGGGCACAGCTATCTATGGCTACACCTTC. This sequence encodes CASSLRGTAIYGYTF.

The V call is TRBV30, the J call TRBJ1-6, with 10 bases lining up with TRBD1. With V trimmed by 3 bases and J by 9 bases, 14 bases remained unmatched. Germline lookup yields CDR1 GTSNPN and CDR2 SVGIG (reference sequence). There are 17 residues in the CDR3. The CDR3: CAWRDPGFGTGASPLHF. The CDR3 DNA sequence: TGTGCCTGGAGGGACCCGGGATTCGGGACAGGGGCTTCACCCCTCCACTTT. Full variable domain (rest looked up from reference TRBV30 and TRBJ1-6): SQTIHQWPATLVQPVGSPLSLECTVEGTSNPNLYWYRQAAGRGLQLLFYSVGIGQISSEVPQNLSASRPQDRQFILSSKKLLLSDSGFYLCAWRDPGFGTGASPLHFGNGTRLTVT.